This TCR beta chain was captured in a study of human T cells and chemical hapten exposure. Study conclusions and caveats: Among TCRs, those above 1 in 1000 frequency were unaffected by DPC sensitization. Positive correlation was observed between PT1 expanded TCR counts and patch test score.

Regarding time point: pre-sensitization, week 0. Treatment denoted: therapeutic diphenylcyclopropenone sensitization with weekly scalp DPC. TCRdb reprocessed the RACE reads via MiXCR and lists one record per CDR3 protein. The sample comprises 300,000 to 400,000 distinct CDR3 sequences, more than 4.5% of which are singletons, and 2.6% rests with the top ten. Comments on this clonotype: Antigen specificity is unknown.

This CDR3 spans 15 amino acids. V lost 3 bases and J 1 base, leaving 10 bases between the germline ends. Germline V gene sequence: CDR1 MDHEN, CDR2 SYDVKM. The clonotype originates from a woman between 50 and 59 years old with alopecia areata. Some clones in this sample may be carry-over from other donors' samples. Sequenced material: whole blood, taken in connection with sensitization to the hapten diphenylcyclopropenone (DPC). V is TRBV28 and J is TRBJ1-5; TRBD1 is a possible D gene (6 bases). DNA of the CDR3: TGTGCCAGCAGTTTTTACGACAGGAGCAATCAGCCCCAGCATTTT. It is translated as CASSFYDRSNQPQHF.